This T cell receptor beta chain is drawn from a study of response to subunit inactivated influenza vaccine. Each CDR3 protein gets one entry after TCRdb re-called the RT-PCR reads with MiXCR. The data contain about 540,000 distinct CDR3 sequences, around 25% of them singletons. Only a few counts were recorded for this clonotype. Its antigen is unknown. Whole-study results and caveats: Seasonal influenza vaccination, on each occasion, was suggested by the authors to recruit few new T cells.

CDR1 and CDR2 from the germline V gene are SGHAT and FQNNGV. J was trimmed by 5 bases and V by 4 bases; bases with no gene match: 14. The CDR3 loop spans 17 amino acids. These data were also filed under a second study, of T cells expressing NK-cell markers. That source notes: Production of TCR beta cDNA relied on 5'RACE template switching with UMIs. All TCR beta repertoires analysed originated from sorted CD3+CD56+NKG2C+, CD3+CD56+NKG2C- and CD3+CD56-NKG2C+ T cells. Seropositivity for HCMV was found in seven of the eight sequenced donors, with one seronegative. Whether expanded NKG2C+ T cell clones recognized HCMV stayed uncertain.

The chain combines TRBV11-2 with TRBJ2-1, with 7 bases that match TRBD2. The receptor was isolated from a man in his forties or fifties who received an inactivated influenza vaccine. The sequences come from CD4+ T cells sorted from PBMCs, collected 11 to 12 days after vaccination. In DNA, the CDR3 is TGTGCCAGCAGCTCATTTATGTGGGCTAGCGGAGACAATGAGCAGTTCTTC. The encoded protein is CASSSFMWASGDNEQFF.